The 32 T cell receptor beta chains reported below all come from one sample, sequenced in a study of blood T cell repertoires in COVID-19. Method: immunoSEQ multiplex PCR; TCRdb's copy keeps in-frame clones and lacks some. Here the sample spans 180,000 or so clones, 80% to 85% being singletons. The sequenced sample was PBMCs or T cells enriched from blood (not recorded which). The receptors were gathered from a woman aged 60-75 years who had recovered from COVID-19.

J is TRBJ1-6 and V is TRBV2, with no clear D. The CDR3 extends over 15 amino acids. Trimming pared 6 bases from V and 4 bases from J, leaving 13 bases between. Germline-derived CDR1 and CDR2 are SNHLY and FYNNEI. The CDR3 is CASRLRTPYNSPLHF. In DNA form, the CDR3 reads TGTGCCAGCAGGCTCAGAACACCTTATAATTCACCCCTCCACTTT. Full variable domain (outside the CDR3, taken from reference TRBV2 and TRBJ1-6): EPEVTQTPSHQVTQMGQEVILRCVPISNHLYFYWYRQILGQKVEFLVSFYNNEISEKSEIFDDQFSVERPDGSNFTLKIRSTKLEDSAMYFCASRLRTPYNSPLHFGNGTRLTVT.

The chain has TRBV29-1 and TRBJ2-5, with 8 nucleotides matching TRBD2. The trim removed 7 bases at V and 2 bases at J, leaving 9 bases unmatched. The CDR3 spans 14 residues. The V gene's germline CDR1 is SQVTM and CDR2 ANQGSEA. CDR3 residues: CSGIPGGGQETQYF. CDR3 DNA sequence: TGCAGCGGGATCCCCGGGGGGGGACAAGAGACCCAGTACTTC.

The V and J genes are TRBV5-1 and TRBJ1-2, with a possible D match to TRBD1 (5 bases). The V gene's germline CDR1 is SGHRS and CDR2 YFSETQ. The CDR3 sequence is 11 residues long. V was shortened by 4 bases and J by 10 bases, with 11 bases between the two germline ends. CDR3 amino acids: CASSGKTVYTF. The DNA for the CDR3 is TGCGCCAGCAGCGGGAAGACAGTCTACACCTTC.

The rearrangement uses TRBV7-9 and TRBJ2-7; D may be TRBD2 (5 bases). The CDR3 runs 16 residues. Germline V gene sequence: CDR1 SEHNR, CDR2 FQNEAQ (reference sequence). Trimming shortened V by 5 bases and J by 0 bases, and 17 bases separated the two germline ends. CDR3 protein: CASSHDIEGISYEQYF. Written as DNA, the CDR3 is TGTGCCAGCAGCCACGATATTGAGGGCATCTCCTACGAGCAGTACTTC.

J is TRBJ2-3 and V is TRBV7-2; D uncertain. The CDR3 contains 13 residues. V lost 5 bases and J 10 bases, leaving 16 bases between the germline ends. The germline V gene has CDR1 SGHTA and CDR2 FQGNSA. The CDR3 coding sequence is TGTGCCAGCAGCAACCTGGCCGAAAGTGCGCAGTATTTT. It yields the protein CASSNLAESAQYF.

The J gene is TRBJ1-2, the V gene TRBV6-6; TRBD1 agrees at 9 bases. The ends lost 5 bases at V and 5 bases at J; junction bases unmatched: 3. The CDR3 runs 13 residues. CDR1 is MNHNY, CDR2 SVGAGI, per germline (reference sequence). CDR3 coding DNA: TGTGCCAGCAGTCGGGACAGGGATTATGGCTACACCTTC. Protein: CASSRDRDYGYTF.

V gene TRBV5-1 combines with J gene TRBJ1-4; D is unresolved. Trimming shortened V by 1 base and J by 8 bases, and 12 bases separated the two germline ends. The CDR3 consists of 14 residues. Germline V gene data show CDR1 as SGHRS and CDR2 as YFSETQ. CDR3 amino acids: CASSLYGSGEKLFF. CDR3 DNA sequence: TGCGCCAGCAGCTTGTACGGTTCCGGGGAAAAACTGTTTTTT. Supplemented by reference TRBV5-1 and TRBJ1-4, the full variable domain reads KAGVTQTPRYLIKTRGQQVTLSCSPISGHRSVSWYQQTPGQGLQFLFEYFSETQRNKGNFPGRFSGRQFSNSRSEMNVSTLELGDSALYLCASSLYGSGEKLFFGSGTQLSVL.

V is TRBV3-1 (or the pseudogene TRBV3-2) and J is TRBJ1-1, with 7 bases lining up with TRBD1. Looked up from germline, CDR1 is LGHDT and CDR2 is YNNKEL (reference sequence). V was pared by 6 bases and J by 7 bases, with 8 bases of the junction left unmatched. This CDR3 is 13 amino acids long. The CDR3 region is CASSWARDSEAFF. The CDR3 DNA sequence: TGTGCCAGCAGTTGGGCCCGGGACAGTGAAGCTTTCTTT.

This clone has just one count. The CDR3 loop reads CASSDPGHVSSEQFF. DNA for the CDR3: TGCGCCAGCAGTGATCCGGGACACGTTTCGTCCGAGCAGTTCTTC. V is TRBV10-2 and J is TRBJ2-1; TRBD1 might be the D (6 bases). The V end lost 3 bases, the J end lost 10 bases, and 19 bases lay between the germline ends. This CDR3 is 15 amino acids long. Germline V gene sequence: CDR1 WSHSY, CDR2 SAAADI.

This chain joins TRBV5-1 and TRBJ2-1; 7 nucleotides align to TRBD2. The CDR3 runs 16 residues. Germline CDR1 SGHRS, CDR2 YFSETQ. With V trimmed by 0 bases and J by 2 bases, 5 bases remained unmatched. The CDR3 loop is CASSLVAGGAYNEQFF. The CDR3 DNA reads TGCGCCAGCAGCTTGGTAGCTGGGGGGGCCTACAATGAGCAGTTCTTC.

The gene calls are TRBV2 and TRBJ1-1, with TRBD1 identical over 8 bases. V gave up 5 bases and J gave up 0 bases; unmatched junction bases: 5. Germline CDR1 and CDR2: SNHLY and FYNNEI. This CDR3 contains 15 residues. The DNA of the CDR3 is TGTGCCAGCAGTCTTCGGGACAGGATGAACACTGAAGCTTTCTTT. This codes for CASSLRDRMNTEAFF.

This clone came up a few times. The chain couples TRBV3-1 (or the pseudogene TRBV3-2) to TRBJ1-2; no reliable D call. The germline CDR1 and CDR2 sequences are LGHDT and YNNKEL (reference sequence). The CDR3 contains 12 residues. V dropped 4 bases and J dropped 4 bases, with 7 bases sitting between them. The CDR3 DNA reads TGTGCCAGCAGCCCCGGGTCCTATGGCTACACCTTC. It codes for CASSPGSYGYTF.

J is TRBJ1-1 and V is TRBV30, with D unclear. V was clipped by 5 bases and J by 2 bases, with 15 bases between them. The germline V gene has CDR1 GTSNPN and CDR2 SVGIG (reference sequence). CDR3 length equals 14 residues. CDR3 amino acids: CAWDVGRSNTEAFF. CDR3 sequence (DNA): TGTGCCTGGGACGTTGGGAGAAGTAACACTGAAGCTTTCTTT.

The V call is TRBV20-1, the J call TRBJ2-3, with TRBD1 as a possible D gene (6 bases). CDR1 DFQATT and CDR2 SNEGSKA come from the germline V gene (reference sequence). This CDR3 comprises 14 residues. Trimming shortened V by 3 bases and J by 4 bases, and 14 bases separated the two germline ends. DNA of the CDR3: TGCAGTGCTAGTAAACAGGGCATGGCAGATACGCAGTATTTT. This encodes CSASKQGMADTQYF.

CDR3 sequence reads: CASSPRLDEQYF. CDR3 bases: TGTGCCAGCAGCCCCCGTTTAGACGAGCAGTACTTC. The rearrangement links TRBV7-6 to TRBJ2-7; D not certain. The CDR3 is 12 amino acids. Germline V gene lookup returns CDR1 SGHVS and CDR2 FNYEAQ. With 5 bases removed from V and 5 bases from J, the gap between germline ends came to 10 bases.

The chain employs TRBV18 and TRBJ2-1, with D maybe TRBD1 (5 bases). Between the trimmed V and J ends, which lost 2 bases and 2 bases, there was a span of 10 bases. Per germline, CDR1 KGHSH and CDR2 LQKENI. The CDR3 contains 15 residues. The CDR3 nucleotides read TGTGCCAGCTCACCATTAGCAGGGACCTACAATGAGCAGTTCTTC. Translating it yields CASSPLAGTYNEQFF. Full variable domain (missing parts from reference TRBV18 and TRBJ2-1): NAGVMQNPRHLVRRRGQEARLRCSPMKGHSHVYWYRQLPEEGLKFMVYLQKENIIDESGMPKERFSAEFPKEGPSILRIQQVVRGDSAAYFCASSPLAGTYNEQFFGPGTRLTVL.

V is TRBV27 and J is TRBJ2-7, with 8 positions matching TRBD2. Looked up from germline, CDR1 is MNHEY and CDR2 is SMNVEV (reference sequence). The J segment lost 6 bases and the V segment lost 2 bases, leaving 3 bases of the junction unmatched. The CDR3 length is 13 residues. The CDR3 spells CASSLSGSPEQYF. The DNA of the CDR3 is TGTGCCAGCAGTTTAAGCGGGAGTCCCGAGCAGTACTTC.

The gene calls are TRBV7-9 and TRBJ2-3, with D possibly matching TRBD2 (6 bases). The CDR3 is made up of 15 amino acids. With 4 bases removed from V and 1 base from J, the gap between germline ends came to 12 bases. Germline V gives CDR1 SEHNR, CDR2 FQNEAQ (reference sequence). DNA for the CDR3: TGTGCCAGCAGCTACCGCGGGAAAGGCACAGATACGCAGTATTTT. Its protein is CASSYRGKGTDTQYF.

V usage is TRBV9 and J usage is TRBJ2-3; the match to TRBD2 covers 8 bases. The CDR3 length is 17 residues. Germline V CDR1 and CDR2: SGDLS, YYNGEE. The trim removed 0 bases at V and 1 base at J, leaving 7 bases unmatched. CDR3 residues: CASSVGTLREGTDTQYF. CDR3 nucleotide sequence: TGTGCCAGCAGCGTAGGGACCCTGCGGGAGGGCACAGATACGCAGTATTTT.

The chain carries TRBV3-1 (or the pseudogene TRBV3-2) and TRBJ1-2, with a tentative D call TRBD1 (6 bases). Germline CDR1 reads LGHDT; CDR2 reads YNNKEL (reference sequence). The V end was cut by 1 base, the J end by 8 bases, with 17 bases between. The CDR3 sequence is 15 residues long. The CDR3 loop reads CASSQVGAGARGYTF. The CDR3 DNA sequence: TGTGCCAGCAGCCAAGTGGGAGCAGGGGCGAGGGGCTACACCTTC.

The chain joins TRBV27 to TRBJ1-5, with D unresolved. The germline V gene has CDR1 MNHEY and CDR2 SMNVEV (reference sequence). V lost 2 bases and J 3 bases, leaving 8 bases between the germline ends. CDR3 size: 14 residues. CDR3 DNA: TGTGCCAGCAGTTTAGAGAGATTCAATCAGCCCCAGCATTTT. Protein sequence: CASSLERFNQPQHF.

This chain uses TRBV18 with TRBJ1-1, with TRBD1 identical over 7 bases. Germline V gene lookup returns CDR1 KGHSH and CDR2 LQKENI. Trimming took 3 bases from V and 6 from J; bases not matched to a gene: 7. The CDR3 totals 14 residues. CDR3 DNA sequence: TGTGCCAGCTCACCTACGCAGGGGGAGGCTGAAGCTTTCTTT. Amino acid sequence: CASSPTQGEAEAFF.

Here the CDR3 DNA reads TGTGCCAGCAGCCATCAACGGACAGGGGATAATTCACCCCTCCACTTT. Amino acids: CASSHQRTGDNSPLHF. The V call is TRBV3-1 (or the pseudogene TRBV3-2), the J call TRBJ1-6, with TRBD1 identical over 9 bases. Germline-derived CDR1 and CDR2 are LGHDT and YNNKEL (reference sequence). The junction had 5 bases not matched to a gene; V was cut back by 3 bases and J by 5 bases. The CDR3 sequence is 16 residues long.

This chain links TRBV30 with TRBJ1-3; D is perhaps TRBD1 (6 bases). The V gene's germline CDR1 is GTSNPN and CDR2 SVGIG (reference sequence). V was shortened by 7 bases and J by 2 bases, with 12 bases between the two germline ends. CDR3 length: 13 amino acids. CDR3 sequence: CALTGSAGNTIYF. The CDR3 nucleotides read TGTGCCTTAACAGGGTCCGCTGGAAACACCATATATTTT.

This sequence joins TRBV27 and TRBJ2-5; TRBD1 is a possible D gene (5 bases). Germline values: CDR1 MNHEY, CDR2 SMNVEV (reference sequence). This CDR3 has 14 amino acids. V shed 2 bases and J shed 5 bases, with 12 bases lying between them. The CDR3 DNA is TGTGCCAGCAGTTTAAGGGGCAGTCTCGAGACCCAGTACTTC. Translating it yields CASSLRGSLETQYF.

This clone appeared a few times. V is TRBV4-2 and J is TRBJ2-2; 11 bases are a match to TRBD2. The junction had 6 bases not matched to a gene; V was cut back by 4 bases and J by 2 bases. This CDR3 is built from 17 residues. Germline loops: CDR1 LGHNA, CDR2 YNFKEQ. The DNA of the CDR3 is TGTGCCAGCAGCCGAGGGACTAGCGGAGTAAACACCGGGGAGCTGTTTTTT. Its translation: CASSRGTSGVNTGELFF.

This clone appeared a few times. CDR3 protein: CATSGPGGTEAFF. The CDR3, as DNA: TGTGCCACCAGTGGTCCGGGAGGGACTGAAGCTTTCTTT. This sequence joins TRBV24-1 and TRBJ1-1, with D unclear. Between the trimmed V and J ends, which lost 5 bases and 5 bases, there was a span of 11 bases. This CDR3 spans 13 amino acids. Germline CDR1 and CDR2: KGHDR and SFDVKD.

This clone was seen just once. The V call is TRBV6-5, the J call TRBJ2-7; 7 positions agree with TRBD1. Germline-derived CDR1 and CDR2 are MNHEY and SVGAGI. There are 16 residues in the CDR3. The ends lost 3 bases at V and 6 bases at J; junction bases unmatched: 14. DNA of the CDR3: TGTGCCAGCAGTTATGGGGAGACAGGGTCATTCGGCGAGCAGTACTTC. Translating it yields CASSYGETGSFGEQYF.

This sequence joins TRBV7-6 and TRBJ2-7; D remains ambiguous. The V gene's germline CDR1 is SGHVS and CDR2 FNYEAQ. V dropped 5 bases and J dropped 6 bases, with 17 bases sitting between them. The CDR3 contains 14 residues. CDR3 in amino acids: CASSTHGGATEQYF. The CDR3 bases are TGTGCCAGCAGCACTCACGGCGGAGCGACCGAGCAGTACTTC. Based on the CDR3 plus reference TRBV7-6 and TRBJ2-7, the full variable domain is GAGVSQSPRYKVTKRGQDVALRCDPISGHVSLYWYRQALGQGPEFLTYFNYEAQQDKSGLPNDRFSAERPEGSISTLTIQRTEQRDSAMYRCASSTHGGATEQYFGPGTRLTVT.

A few counts support this clone. The CDR3, as DNA: TGTGCCAGCAGCTTGACAGGGGGCGCCGCATCTGGCTACACCTTC. Protein sequence: CASSLTGGAASGYTF. J is TRBJ1-2 and V is TRBV5-5; 9 bases align to TRBD1. The V segment lost 1 base and the J segment 7 bases; nucleotides outside the gene matches: 8. Germline values: CDR1 SGHKS, CDR2 YYEKEE (reference sequence). This CDR3 is built from 15 residues.

The chain uses TRBV3-1 (or the pseudogene TRBV3-2) and TRBJ2-5, with TRBD1 matching 12 bases. The CDR3 runs to 15 residues. Losses at the gene ends were 1 base for V and 5 bases for J; bases not matched to a gene: 2. Germline-derived CDR1 and CDR2 are LGHDT and YNNKEL (reference sequence). The CDR3 DNA reads as TGTGCCAGCAGCCAAGGGGACAGGGGGCCTGAGACCCAGTACTTC. Amino acids: CASSQGDRGPETQYF.

This clone was recorded only once. One end of the junction does not line up with germline, which may come from a read error. The same CDR3 also results from other DNA sequences found in this sample. The chain joins TRBV18 to TRBJ2-5; D is undetermined. The CDR3 covers 13 residues. Germline V gene lookup returns CDR1 KGHSH and CDR2 LQKENI. In DNA, the CDR3 is TGTGCCAGCTCCCCACGTCGCCAAGAGACCCAGTACTTC. Protein sequence: CASSPRRQETQYF.